This TCR beta chain was recovered during a study of T cell responses to AZD1222 COVID-19 vaccine (dated by TCRdb to the early 2020s). About the study as a whole: TCR sequencing covered roughly 230 trial participants: about 210 given two doses of AZD1222 and approximately 25 given two doses of MenACWY control vaccine. Trial participants were enrolled into age subgroups of 18-55, 56-69 and 70-plus years, which contained 148, 28 and 57 TCR-sequenced participants, respectively.

The CDR3 regions of human TCRbeta chains were subjected to immunosequencing. For the original study's pipeline: Repertoire TCRs were matched against a reference library of SARS-CoV-2-specific TCRs generated with the MIRA antigen-specificity platform. Breadth was defined as the fraction of unique TCRs that were SARS-CoV-2-associated. Depth was defined as the fraction of total T cells that were SARS-CoV-2-associated. Using the MIRA data, each spike-specific TCR was assigned both to the spike region to which the TCR was reactive and to a CD4 or CD8 class. Log10-transformed breadth and depth values were compared by one-way ANOVA with Sidak's multiple comparisons tests. This immuneACCESS table, as held by TCRdb, lists in-frame sequences with V and J called but not all clones. Of the missing ones, under half trace to an unresolved V gene in checked studies; the others have no known cause. V, J and clone size are taken as reported in that table, and D and trimming were inferred from the DNA itself. The sample table holds more than 85,000 clones, of which approximately 94% were seen once. In total, the top ten clones hold 2.5% to 3.5% of the sample.

CDR3 length: 15 amino acids, cysteine to phenylalanine. Only CDR3 DNA remains: 45 bases, in frame from the first base. Clipping removes 5 bases from V and 0 bases from J, with 4 as the unmatched junction base count. Per the germline V gene, MNHEY is the CDR1 and SVGAGI is the CDR2. On the study overall, not on this receptor specifically: Because no day 14 peak-response samples were available, the repertoires could be characterized only after the peak T cell response. Vaccine-associated CD4 TCRs spanned the whole spike protein, with dominant responses in regions 160-218 and 743-854. Reportedly, almost half of the unique spike-specific TCRs recognized epitopes lying outside the regions that are mutated in the B.1.351 and B.1.1.7 variants. The 56-69-year group was small, and its depth increase did not reach significance, likely because of low power. Conclusions about previously exposed vaccinees are limited because only 5 or 6 AZD1222 recipients were SARS-CoV-2 seropositive at baseline. Participants were mostly white British, with more females than males. The authors suggested clonal diversity may have been underestimated. After two AZD1222 doses, spike-specific TCR breadth and depth were significantly higher than at day 0 and than in MenACWY recipients.

Per the publication, the time point label means: about 28 days (+/-7) after the second vaccine dose. Because spike-specific TCR depth and breadth did not differ between the two schedules, AZD1222 recipients who got a second dose at roughly 4 weeks were pooled with those who got a second dose at roughly 12 weeks. Vaccinee samples were obtained from the UK trials COV001 and COV002, which included a single-blind randomized controlled phase 2/3 trial of AZD1222 (ChAdOx1 nCoV-19) in healthy adults. For TCRbeta chain sequencing, PBMC samples from trial participants were taken at day 0 and at day 28 after the second dose. Details on this clone: Its specific antigen is unknown. No per-base quality is available; no much larger clone lies one base away.

The sequence is built from TRBV6-5 and TRBJ2-3; TRBD2 fits 8 bases in the junction. This TCR was recovered from an adult who received the AZD1222 COVID-19 vaccine. The material sequenced was peripheral blood, taken 28 days after the second AZD1222 dose. Read as DNA, the sequence is TGTGCCAGCAGTCTTCGGGGGGGTAGCACAGATACGCAGTATTTT. The resulting protein is CASSLRGGSTDTQYF.